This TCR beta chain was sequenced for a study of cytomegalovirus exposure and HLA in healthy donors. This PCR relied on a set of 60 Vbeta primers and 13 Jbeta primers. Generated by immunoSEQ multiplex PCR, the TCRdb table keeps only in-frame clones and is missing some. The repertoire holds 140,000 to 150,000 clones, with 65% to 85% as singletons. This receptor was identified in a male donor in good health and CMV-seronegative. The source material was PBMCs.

CDR3 in DNA: TGTGCCAGCAGTGATGGGTCGAGAGGAGGGGCGGATACGCAGTATTTT. It codes for CASSDGSRGGADTQYF. The chain has TRBV6-1 and TRBJ2-3, with a tentative D call TRBD2 (6 bases). The CDR3 has 16 amino acids. The germline gives CDR1 MNHNS, CDR2 SASEGT. Trimming removed 3 bases from V and 6 bases from J, with 19 bases in between.